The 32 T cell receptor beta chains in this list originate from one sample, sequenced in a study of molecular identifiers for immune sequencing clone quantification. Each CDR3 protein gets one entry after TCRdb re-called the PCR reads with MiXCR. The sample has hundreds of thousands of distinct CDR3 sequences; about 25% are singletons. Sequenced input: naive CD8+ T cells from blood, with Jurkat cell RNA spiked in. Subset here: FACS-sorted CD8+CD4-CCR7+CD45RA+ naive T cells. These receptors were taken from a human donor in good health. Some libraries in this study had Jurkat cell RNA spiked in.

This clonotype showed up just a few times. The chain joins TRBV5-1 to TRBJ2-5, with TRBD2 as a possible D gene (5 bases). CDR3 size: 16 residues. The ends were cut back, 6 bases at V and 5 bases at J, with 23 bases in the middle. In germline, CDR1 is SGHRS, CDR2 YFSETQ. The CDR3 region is CASNNRGGVGWETQYF. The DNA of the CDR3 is TGCGCCAGCAACAACCGGGGTGGGGTAGGATGGGAGACCCAGTACTTC.

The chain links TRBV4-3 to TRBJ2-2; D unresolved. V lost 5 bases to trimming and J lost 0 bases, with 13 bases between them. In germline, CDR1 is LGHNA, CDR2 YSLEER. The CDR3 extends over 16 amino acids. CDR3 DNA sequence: TGCGCCAGCAGCTCGCGAGTGATGGCGAACACCGGGGAGCTGTTTTTT. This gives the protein CASSSRVMANTGELFF.

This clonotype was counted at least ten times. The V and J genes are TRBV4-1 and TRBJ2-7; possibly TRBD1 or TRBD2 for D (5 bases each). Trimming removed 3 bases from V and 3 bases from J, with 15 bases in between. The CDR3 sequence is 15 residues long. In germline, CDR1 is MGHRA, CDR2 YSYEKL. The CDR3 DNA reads TGCGCCAGCAGCCATCCAGATGAGGGGATCTACGAGCAGTACTTC. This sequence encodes CASSHPDEGIYEQYF.

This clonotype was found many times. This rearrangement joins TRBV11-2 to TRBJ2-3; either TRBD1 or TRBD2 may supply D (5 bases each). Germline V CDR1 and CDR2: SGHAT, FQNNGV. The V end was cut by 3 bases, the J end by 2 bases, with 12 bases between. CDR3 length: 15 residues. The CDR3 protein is CASSFRGRNTDTQYF. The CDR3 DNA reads TGTGCCAGCAGCTTCCGGGGCCGAAACACAGATACGCAGTATTTT.

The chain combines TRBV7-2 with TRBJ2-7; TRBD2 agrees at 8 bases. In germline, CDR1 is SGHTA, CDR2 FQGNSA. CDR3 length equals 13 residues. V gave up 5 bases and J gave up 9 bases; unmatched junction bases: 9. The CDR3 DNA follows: TGTGCCAGCAGCCTCCCCGGGGGGGACGGGCAGTACTTC. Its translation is CASSLPGGDGQYF.

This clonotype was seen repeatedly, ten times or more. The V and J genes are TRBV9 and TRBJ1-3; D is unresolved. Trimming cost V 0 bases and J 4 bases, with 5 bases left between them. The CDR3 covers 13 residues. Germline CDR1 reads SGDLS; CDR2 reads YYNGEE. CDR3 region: CASSVGRGNTIYF. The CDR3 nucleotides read TGTGCCAGCAGCGTAGGCAGAGGAAACACCATATATTTT.

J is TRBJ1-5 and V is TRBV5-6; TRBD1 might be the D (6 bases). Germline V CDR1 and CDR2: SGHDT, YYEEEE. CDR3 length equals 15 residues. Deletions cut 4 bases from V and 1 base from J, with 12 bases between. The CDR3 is CASSTYRVSNQPQHF. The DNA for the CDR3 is TGTGCCAGCAGCACCTACAGGGTCAGCAATCAGCCCCAGCATTTT.

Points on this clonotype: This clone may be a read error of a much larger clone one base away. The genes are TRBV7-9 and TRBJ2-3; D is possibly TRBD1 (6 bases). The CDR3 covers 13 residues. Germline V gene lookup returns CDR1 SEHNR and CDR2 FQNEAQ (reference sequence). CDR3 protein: CASSLQGFDTRYF. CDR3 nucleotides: TGTGCCAGCAGCCTACAGGGTTTCGATACGCGGTATTTT.

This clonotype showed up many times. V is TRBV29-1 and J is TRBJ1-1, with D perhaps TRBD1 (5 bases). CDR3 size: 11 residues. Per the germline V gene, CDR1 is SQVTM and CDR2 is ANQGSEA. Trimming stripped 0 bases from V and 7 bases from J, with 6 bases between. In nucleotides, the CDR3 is TGCAGCGTTGAAGATGGGGGTGAAGCTTTCTTT. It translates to CSVEDGGEAFF.

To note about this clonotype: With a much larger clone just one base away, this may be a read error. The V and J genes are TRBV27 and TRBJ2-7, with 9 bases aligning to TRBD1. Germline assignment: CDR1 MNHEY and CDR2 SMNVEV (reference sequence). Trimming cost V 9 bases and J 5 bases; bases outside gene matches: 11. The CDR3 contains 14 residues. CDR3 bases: TGTGCCAGTGAGCCGGGACAGGGTCGCGACGAGCAGTACTTC. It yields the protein CASEPGQGRDEQYF.

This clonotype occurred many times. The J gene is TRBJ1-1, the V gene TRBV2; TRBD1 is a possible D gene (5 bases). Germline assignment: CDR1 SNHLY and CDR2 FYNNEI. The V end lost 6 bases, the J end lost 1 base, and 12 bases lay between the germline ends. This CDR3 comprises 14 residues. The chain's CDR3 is CASRRSGTNTEAFF. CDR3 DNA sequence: TGTGCCAGCAGGCGGTCGGGGACGAACACTGAAGCTTTCTTT.

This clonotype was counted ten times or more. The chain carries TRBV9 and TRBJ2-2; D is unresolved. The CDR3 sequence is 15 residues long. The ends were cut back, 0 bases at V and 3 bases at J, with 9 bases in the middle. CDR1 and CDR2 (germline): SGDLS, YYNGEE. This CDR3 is CASSVEGIDTGELFF. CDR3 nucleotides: TGTGCCAGCAGCGTAGAAGGGATCGACACCGGGGAGCTGTTTTTT.

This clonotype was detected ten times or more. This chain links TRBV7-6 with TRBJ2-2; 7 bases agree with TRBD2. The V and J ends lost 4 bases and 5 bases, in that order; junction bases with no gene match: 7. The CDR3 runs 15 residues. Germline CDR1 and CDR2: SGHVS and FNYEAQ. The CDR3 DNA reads TGTGCCAGCAGCTCCAGCGGGGTGGGGACCGGGGAGCTGTTTTTT. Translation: CASSSSGVGTGELFF.

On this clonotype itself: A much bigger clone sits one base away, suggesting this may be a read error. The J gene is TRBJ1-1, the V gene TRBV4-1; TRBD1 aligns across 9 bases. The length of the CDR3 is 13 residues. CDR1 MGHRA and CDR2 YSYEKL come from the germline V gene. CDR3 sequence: CASSQDRGSDAFF. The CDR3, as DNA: TGCGCCAGCAGCCAGGACAGGGGTTCTGACGCTTTCTTT.

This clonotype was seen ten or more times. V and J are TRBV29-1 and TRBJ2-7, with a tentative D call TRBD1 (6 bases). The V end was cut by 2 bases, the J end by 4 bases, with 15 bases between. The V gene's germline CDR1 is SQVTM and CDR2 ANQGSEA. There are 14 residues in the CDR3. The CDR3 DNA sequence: TGCAGCGTTGAAATTTCCCCAGGGGCGTACGAGCAGTACTTC. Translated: CSVEISPGAYEQYF.

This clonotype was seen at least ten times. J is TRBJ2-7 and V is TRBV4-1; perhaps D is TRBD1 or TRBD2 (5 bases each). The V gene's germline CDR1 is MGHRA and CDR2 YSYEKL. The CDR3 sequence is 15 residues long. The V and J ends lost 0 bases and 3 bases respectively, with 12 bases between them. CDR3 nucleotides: TGCGCCAGCAGCCAAGATTCCCAGGGAGTCTACGAGCAGTACTTC. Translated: CASSQDSQGVYEQYF.

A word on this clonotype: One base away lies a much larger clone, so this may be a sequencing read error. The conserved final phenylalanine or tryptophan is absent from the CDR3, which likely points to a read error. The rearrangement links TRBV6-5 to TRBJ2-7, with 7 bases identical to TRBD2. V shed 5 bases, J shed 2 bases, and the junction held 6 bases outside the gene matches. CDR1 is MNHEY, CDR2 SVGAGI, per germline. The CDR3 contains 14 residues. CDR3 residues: CASSLGLRPYEQYL. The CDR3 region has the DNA TGTGCCAGCAGTCTGGGACTAAGGCCCTACGAGCAGTACCTC.

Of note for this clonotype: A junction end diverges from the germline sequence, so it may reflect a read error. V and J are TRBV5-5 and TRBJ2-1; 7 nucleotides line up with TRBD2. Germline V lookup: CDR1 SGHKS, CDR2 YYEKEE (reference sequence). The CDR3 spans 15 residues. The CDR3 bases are TGTGCCAGCAGCTTGGCCCGATCCGGACTAGAAAACCAGGTCTTC. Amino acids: CASSLARSGLENQVF.

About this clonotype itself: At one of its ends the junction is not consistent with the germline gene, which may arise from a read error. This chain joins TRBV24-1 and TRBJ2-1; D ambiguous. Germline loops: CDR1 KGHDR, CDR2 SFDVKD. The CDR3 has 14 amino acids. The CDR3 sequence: CATSDVGAYNEQIF. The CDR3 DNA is TGTGCCACCAGTGACGTTGGAGCCTACAATGAGCAGATCTTC.

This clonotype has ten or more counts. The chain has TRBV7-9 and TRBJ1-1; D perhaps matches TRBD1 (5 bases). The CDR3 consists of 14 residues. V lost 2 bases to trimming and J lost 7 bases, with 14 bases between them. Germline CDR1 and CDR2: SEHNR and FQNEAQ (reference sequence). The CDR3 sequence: CASSLPSGEYEAFF. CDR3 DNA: TGTGCCAGCAGCTTACCCTCGGGGGAGTATGAAGCTTTCTTT.

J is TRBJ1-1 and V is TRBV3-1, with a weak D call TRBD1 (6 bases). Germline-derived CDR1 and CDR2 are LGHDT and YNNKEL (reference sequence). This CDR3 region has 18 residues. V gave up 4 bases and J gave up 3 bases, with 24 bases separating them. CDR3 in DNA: TGTGCCAGCAGCCTAGTGCAAACAGGGACCCCGACGGACACTGAAGCTTTCTTT. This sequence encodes CASSLVQTGTPTDTEAFF. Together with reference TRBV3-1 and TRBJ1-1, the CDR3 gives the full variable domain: DTAVSQTPKYLVTQMGNDKSIKCEQNLGHDTMYWYKQDSKKFLKIMFSYNNKELIINETVPNRFSPKSPDKAHLNLHINSLELGDSAVYFCASSLVQTGTPTDTEAFFGQGTRLTVV.

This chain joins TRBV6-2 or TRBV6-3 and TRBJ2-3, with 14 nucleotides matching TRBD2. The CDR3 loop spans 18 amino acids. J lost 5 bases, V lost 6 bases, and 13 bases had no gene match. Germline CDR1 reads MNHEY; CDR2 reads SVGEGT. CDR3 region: CASRDLSGLAGEVDTQYF. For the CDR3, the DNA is TGTGCCAGCAGAGACCTGTCGGGACTAGCGGGGGAGGTAGATACGCAGTATTTT.

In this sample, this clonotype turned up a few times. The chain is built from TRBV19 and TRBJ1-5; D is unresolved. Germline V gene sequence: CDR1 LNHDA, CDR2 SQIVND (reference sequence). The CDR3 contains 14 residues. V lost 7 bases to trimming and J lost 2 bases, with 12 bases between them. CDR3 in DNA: TGTGCCAGTATCCCACCCTACGGCAATCAGCCCCAGCATTTT. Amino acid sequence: CASIPPYGNQPQHF.

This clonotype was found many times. The CDR3 DNA follows: TGTGCCAGCGGGTACACAGATACGCAGTATTTT. It specifies CASGYTDTQYF. The rearrangement uses TRBV28 and TRBJ2-3; unclear D gene. This CDR3 contains 11 residues. CDR1 and CDR2 (germline): MDHEN, SYDVKM. V lost 8 bases to trimming and J lost 2 bases, with 5 bases between them.

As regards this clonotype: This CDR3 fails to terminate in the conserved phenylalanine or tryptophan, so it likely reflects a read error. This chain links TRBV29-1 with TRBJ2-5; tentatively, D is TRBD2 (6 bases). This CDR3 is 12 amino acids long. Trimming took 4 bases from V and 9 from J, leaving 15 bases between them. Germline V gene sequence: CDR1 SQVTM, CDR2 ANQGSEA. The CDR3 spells CSVAGTTGAQYS. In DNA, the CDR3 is TGCAGCGTTGCCGGGACGACGGGAGCCCAGTACTCC.

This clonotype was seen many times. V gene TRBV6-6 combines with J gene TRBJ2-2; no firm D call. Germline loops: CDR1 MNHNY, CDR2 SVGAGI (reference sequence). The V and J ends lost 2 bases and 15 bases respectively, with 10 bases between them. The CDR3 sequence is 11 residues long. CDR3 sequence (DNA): TGTGCCAGCAGTTACCCCCCGTTTGTGTTTTTT. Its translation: CASSYPPFVFF.

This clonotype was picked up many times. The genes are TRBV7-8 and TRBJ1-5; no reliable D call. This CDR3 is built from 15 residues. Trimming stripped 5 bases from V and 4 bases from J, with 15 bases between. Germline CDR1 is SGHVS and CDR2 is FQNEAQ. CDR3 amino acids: CASSRGSFGNQPQHF. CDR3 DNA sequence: TGTGCCAGCAGCCGCGGTAGTTTTGGGAATCAGCCCCAGCATTTT. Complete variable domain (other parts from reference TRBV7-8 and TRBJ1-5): GAGVSQSPRYKVAKRGQDVALRCDPISGHVSLFWYQQALGQGPEFLTYFQNEAQLDKSGLPSDRFFAERPEGSVSTLKIQRTQQEDSAVYLCASSRGSFGNQPQHFGDGTRLSIL.

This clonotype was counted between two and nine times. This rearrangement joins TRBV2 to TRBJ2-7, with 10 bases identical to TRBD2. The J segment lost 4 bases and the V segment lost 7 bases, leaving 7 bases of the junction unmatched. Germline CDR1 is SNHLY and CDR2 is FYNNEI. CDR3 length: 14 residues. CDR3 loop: CASIPGTSVYEQYF. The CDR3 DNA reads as TGTGCCAGCATTCCCGGGACTAGCGTTTACGAGCAGTACTTC.

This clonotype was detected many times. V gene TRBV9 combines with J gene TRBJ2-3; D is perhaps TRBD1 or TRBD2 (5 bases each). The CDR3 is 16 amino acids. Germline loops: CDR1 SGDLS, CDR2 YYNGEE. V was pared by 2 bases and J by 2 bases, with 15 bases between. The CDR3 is CASSVRVGANTDTQYF. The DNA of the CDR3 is TGTGCCAGCAGCGTGAGGGTCGGGGCGAACACAGATACGCAGTATTTT.

DNA of the CDR3: TGTGCCAGCAGTTTCAGTCAGGGCTTCTACAATGAGCAGTTCTTC. Amino acids: CASSFSQGFYNEQFF. The rearrangement uses TRBV12-3 or TRBV12-4 and TRBJ2-1; D might be TRBD1 (5 bases). This CDR3 contains 15 residues. Trimming stripped 3 bases from V and 3 bases from J, with 12 bases between.

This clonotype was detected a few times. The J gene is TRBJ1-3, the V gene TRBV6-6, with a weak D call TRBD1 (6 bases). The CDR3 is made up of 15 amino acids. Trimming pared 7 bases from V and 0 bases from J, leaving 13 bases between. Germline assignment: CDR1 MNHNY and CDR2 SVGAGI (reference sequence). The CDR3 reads CASNRQDNSGNTIYF. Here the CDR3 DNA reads TGTGCCAGCAACCGACAGGATAACTCTGGAAACACCATATATTTT.

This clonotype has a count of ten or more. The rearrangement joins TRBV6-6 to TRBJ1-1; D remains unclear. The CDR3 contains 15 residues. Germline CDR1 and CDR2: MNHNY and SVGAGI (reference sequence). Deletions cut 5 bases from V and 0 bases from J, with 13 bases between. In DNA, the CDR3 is TGTGCCAGCAGTGGACCACAGCAGGTGAACACTGAAGCTTTCTTT. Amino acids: CASSGPQQVNTEAFF.